These 27 T cell receptor beta chains were all obtained from the same sample, sequenced in a study of human T cells and chemical hapten exposure. Time point defined: healthy volunteer bleed at 2 weeks. Total RNA extraction was carried out from unfractionated whole blood. TCRdb independently ran MiXCR on the RACE reads; one entry per CDR3 protein. This sample has 75,000 to 100,000 distinct CDR3 sequences; roughly 8% occur once, and the top ten carry roughly 3.1%. The sample comprised whole blood. The receptors here all came from a female donor in good health. Some clones in this sample may be carry-over from other donors' samples.

V gene TRBV12-3 or TRBV12-4 combines with J gene TRBJ2-1; 10 nucleotides line up with TRBD1. CDR3 size: 16 residues. V lost 4 bases to trimming and J lost 7 bases; unmatched junction nucleotides: 10. CDR3 DNA sequence: TGTGCCAGCAGTTCCCGGGACAGGGGCCCAGGGAATGAGCAGTTCTTC. Translating it yields CASSSRDRGPGNEQFF.

The chain is built from TRBV12-3 or TRBV12-4 and TRBJ1-2, with 8 bases identical to TRBD1. This CDR3 is 16 amino acids long. Trimming took 6 bases from V and 2 from J; bases not matched to a gene: 11. The CDR3 region has the DNA TGTGCCAGCAGCCGAGGACAGGGCGGATCGAACTATGGCTACACCTTC. Translating gives CASSRGQGGSNYGYTF.

The rearrangement joins TRBV2 to TRBJ2-5, with unresolved D. The CDR3 totals 12 residues. CDR1 is SNHLY, CDR2 FYNNEI, per germline. V was trimmed by 3 bases and J by 9 bases, leaving 11 bases between them. The CDR3 loop is CASSETHRAQYF. The CDR3 DNA reads as TGTGCCAGCAGTGAGACACACCGTGCCCAGTACTTC.

J is TRBJ2-1 and V is TRBV12-3 or TRBV12-4, with D tentatively TRBD1 (6 bases). The V end was cut by 3 bases, the J end by 4 bases, with 13 bases between. The CDR3 consists of 15 residues. CDR3 residues: CASSLSQGVYNEQFF. CDR3 sequence (DNA): TGTGCCAGCAGTTTGTCACAGGGAGTGTACAATGAGCAGTTCTTC.

The chain recombines TRBV7-2 with TRBJ2-3, with TRBD2 matching 12 bases. CDR3 size: 17 residues. V dropped 5 bases and J dropped 6; count of bases not matched to a gene: 12. The germline CDR1 and CDR2 sequences are SGHTA and FQGNSA. DNA for the CDR3: TGTGCCAGCAGCCGAACCCGGACTAGCGGGGACGGGGATACGCAGTATTTT. It codes for CASSRTRTSGDGDTQYF.

This clonotype has just a few counts. This rearrangement joins TRBV6-5 to TRBJ2-1, with TRBD2 matching 12 bases. The CDR3 extends over 15 amino acids. With V trimmed by 6 bases and J by 3 bases, 3 bases remained unmatched. Looked up from germline, CDR1 is MNHEY and CDR2 is SVGAGI. CDR3 sequence reads: CASRSGLAGYNEQFF. Written as DNA, the CDR3 is TGTGCCAGCAGATCGGGACTAGCGGGCTACAATGAGCAGTTCTTC.

This clonotype showed up just a few times. The chain joins TRBV28 to TRBJ1-2; 8 bases agree with TRBD1. The ends lost 7 bases at V and 3 bases at J; junction bases unmatched: 7. CDR1 is MDHEN, CDR2 SYDVKM, per germline. CDR3 length: 14 residues. The CDR3, as DNA: TGTGCCAGCACAACACAGGGGGTTGACTATGGCTACACCTTC. Translated: CASTTQGVDYGYTF.

The chain combines TRBV20-1 with TRBJ1-1; 7 bases fit TRBD1. This CDR3 region has 14 residues. Germline CDR1 is DFQATT and CDR2 is SNEGSKA (reference sequence). After removal of 5 bases from V and 0 bases from J, the junction contained 6 bases not matched to a gene. The CDR3 sequence is CSAEGTDMNTEAFF. In nucleotides, the CDR3 is TGCAGTGCTGAGGGGACAGATATGAACACTGAAGCTTTCTTT.

V usage is TRBV28 and J usage is TRBJ2-1, with no clear D. The V and J ends lost 5 bases and 10 bases respectively, with 18 bases between them. This CDR3 is 14 amino acids long. CDR1 and CDR2 (germline): MDHEN, SYDVKM. The CDR3: CASSPRTPVGEQFF. CDR3 DNA: TGTGCCAGCAGTCCTAGGACCCCAGTTGGGGAGCAGTTCTTC. Drawing the rest from reference TRBV28 and TRBJ2-1, the complete variable domain is DVKVTQSSRYLVKRTGEKVFLECVQDMDHENMFWYRQDPGLGLRLIYFSYDVKMKEKGDIPEGYSVSREKKERFSLILESASTNQTSMYLCASSPRTPVGEQFFGPGTRLTVL.

The chain joins TRBV7-6 to TRBJ2-3; possible D gene TRBD1, 5 bases. Germline CDR1 reads SGHVS; CDR2 reads FNYEAQ. The CDR3 covers 14 residues. V was cut by 5 bases and J by 0 bases, with 9 bases left in between. Written as DNA, the CDR3 is TGTGCCAGCAGCAAAGACAGTAGCACAGATACGCAGTATTTT. Its protein product is CASSKDSSTDTQYF.

In this sample, this clonotype turned up a few times. The chain employs TRBV20-1 and TRBJ2-3, with no clear D. V lost 6 bases to trimming and J lost 0 bases, with 7 bases between them. Per the germline V gene, CDR1 is DFQATT and CDR2 is SNEGSKA (reference sequence). This CDR3 region has 12 residues. CDR3 coding DNA: TGCAGTGCCCCCAGAAGCACAGATACGCAGTATTTT. Translating it yields CSAPRSTDTQYF.

This clonotype was observed many times. This chain links TRBV5-1 with TRBJ1-2; TRBD1 matches at 7 bases. The CDR3 extends over 15 amino acids. J was trimmed by 3 bases and V by 4 bases; bases with no gene match: 9. The germline CDR1 and CDR2 sequences are SGHRS and YFSETQ. CDR3 nucleotides: TGCGCCAGCAGCGAAGAAGCAGGGGGAGACTATGGCTACACCTTC. Its translation is CASSEEAGGDYGYTF.

This clonotype was picked up many times. V is TRBV6-2 or TRBV6-3 and J is TRBJ1-2, with D unresolved. The germline V gene has CDR1 MNHEY and CDR2 SVGEGT. The CDR3 runs to 12 residues. V was cut by 6 bases and J by 4 bases, with 9 bases left in between. CDR3 protein: CASRMGSYGYTF. DNA for the CDR3: TGTGCCAGCAGGATGGGATCCTATGGCTACACCTTC.

This clonotype appeared many times. The rearrangement links TRBV2 to TRBJ1-6; no firm D call. V lost 7 bases and J lost 5, with 9 bases in between. The CDR3 runs to 13 residues. The germline V gene encodes CDR1 SNHLY and CDR2 FYNNEI. CDR3 nucleotides: TGTGCCAGCAAAAACTCGGATAATTCACCCCTCCACTTT. Protein sequence: CASKNSDNSPLHF.

The chain carries TRBV11-2 and TRBJ2-7; D not certain. Germline CDR1 and CDR2: SGHAT and FQNNGV. The CDR3 runs to 13 residues. Trimming removed 1 base at V and 6 bases at J, with 10 bases between. CDR3 DNA sequence: TGTGCCAGCAGCTTAGGCCCTCCCAGCGAGCAGTACTTC. Amino acid sequence: CASSLGPPSEQYF.

There are a few counts of this clonotype. The chain employs TRBV6-6 and TRBJ2-3; possible D gene TRBD2, 6 bases. V dropped 4 bases and J dropped 4 bases, with 9 bases sitting between them. This CDR3 region has 13 residues. CDR1 and CDR2 from the germline V gene are MNHNY and SVGAGI (reference sequence). CDR3 protein: CASSFGTSDTQYF. CDR3 sequence (DNA): TGTGCCAGCAGTTTCGGGACTTCAGATACGCAGTATTTT.

The table lists this clonotype with a few counts. The chain links TRBV27 to TRBJ2-1; no firm D call. V gave up 3 bases and J gave up 7 bases, with 10 bases separating them. The germline V gene encodes CDR1 MNHEY and CDR2 SMNVEV (reference sequence). This CDR3 spans 13 amino acids. The CDR3 DNA reads TGTGCCAGCAGTTTTTTAGGGTTTAATGAGCAGTTCTTC. It codes for CASSFLGFNEQFF.

This clonotype was counted ten times or more. The chain carries TRBV6-1 and TRBJ2-7, with D possibly being TRBD2 (5 bases). There are 15 residues in the CDR3. Germline CDR1 MNHNS, CDR2 SASEGT. V was clipped by 6 bases and J by 1 base, with 16 bases between them. In nucleotides, the CDR3 is TGTGCCAGCAGGCTGGCGCCTGAGGGATCCTACGAGCAGTACTTC. Translated: CASRLAPEGSYEQYF.

This clonotype was seen only a few times. V is TRBV5-4 and J is TRBJ2-6; perhaps TRBD1 as D (5 bases). The CDR3 spans 13 residues. CDR1 and CDR2 from the germline V gene are SGHNT and YYREEE (reference sequence). The germline V and J ends were trimmed by 2 bases and 7 bases, with 7 bases remaining between them. The CDR3 DNA reads as TGTGCCAGCAGCTTAGGGGTCGCCAACGTCCTGACTTTC. Translation: CASSLGVANVLTF. Based on the CDR3 plus reference TRBV5-4 and TRBJ2-6, the full variable domain is ETGVTQSPTHLIKTRGQQVTLRCSSQSGHNTVSWYQQALGQGPQFIFQYYREEENGRGNFPPRFSGLQFPNYSSELNVNALELDDSALYLCASSLGVANVLTFGAGSRLTVL.

The V gene is TRBV27, the J gene TRBJ2-1; 11 bases fit TRBD2. Germline assignment: CDR1 MNHEY and CDR2 SMNVEV (reference sequence). Germline trimming cut 4 bases from V and 7 bases from J; bases unmatched to any gene: 9. The CDR3 runs to 16 residues. The CDR3: CASSSGRLAGSNEQFF. Here the CDR3 DNA reads TGTGCCAGCAGTTCCGGGAGACTAGCGGGGTCTAATGAGCAGTTCTTC.

The table lists this clonotype with many counts. The V and J genes are TRBV20-1 and TRBJ1-1, with D uncertain. V shed 0 bases and J shed 1 base, with 6 bases lying between them. The CDR3 has 13 residues. Germline V gene lookup returns CDR1 DFQATT and CDR2 SNEGSKA (reference sequence). Here the CDR3 reads CSARENTNTEAFF. CDR3 nucleotides: TGCAGTGCTAGAGAAAATACGAACACTGAAGCTTTCTTT.

This clonotype came up a few times. The CDR3 region has the DNA TGTGCTAGTGCCCAGGCCCCCCCAGATACGCAGTATTTT. Its translation: CASAQAPPDTQYF. The chain links TRBV12-5 to TRBJ2-3, with D unclear. This CDR3 contains 13 residues. V lost 7 bases and J 4 bases, leaving 12 bases between the germline ends. Germline V gene lookup returns CDR1 LGHNT and CDR2 FRNRAP.

The chain links TRBV12-3 or TRBV12-4 to TRBJ1-5, with a tentative D call TRBD1 (5 bases). The CDR3 is made up of 16 amino acids. Trimming took off 3 bases at V and 1 base at J, with 13 bases between the two ends. The CDR3 coding sequence is TGTGCCAGCAGTTTTTACGCCAGGACAAGCAATCAGCCCCAGCATTTT. Translated: CASSFYARTSNQPQHF.

The chain employs TRBV29-1 and TRBJ2-1, with D possibly matching TRBD2 (6 bases). CDR1 SQVTM and CDR2 ANQGSEA come from the germline V gene. This CDR3 is built from 11 residues. With 5 bases removed from V and 7 bases from J, the gap between germline ends came to 9 bases. DNA for the CDR3: TGCAGCGTTCCCGGGAGTAATGAGCAGTTCTTC. Encoded protein: CSVPGSNEQFF.

J is TRBJ2-3 and V is TRBV23-1; D uncertain. TRBV23-1 is an ORF, with its function uncertain. CDR3 size: 16 residues. Deletions cut 0 bases from V and 1 base from J, with 11 bases between. CDR3 residues: CASSQSPCPCTDTQYF. As DNA, the CDR3 is TGCGCCAGCAGTCAATCCCCTTGCCCCTGCACAGATACGCAGTATTTT.

The chain carries TRBV20-1 and TRBJ2-3; a weak D match, TRBD1 (6 bases). Germline values: CDR1 DFQATT, CDR2 SNEGSKA (reference sequence). The ends were cut back, 3 bases at V and 2 bases at J, with 12 bases in the middle. The CDR3 covers 14 residues. CDR3: CSARSNRATDTQYF. CDR3 DNA sequence: TGCAGTGCTAGGAGCAACAGGGCCACAGATACGCAGTATTTT.

This clonotype was counted ten times or more. The chain links TRBV6-5 to TRBJ2-7; the match to TRBD2 covers 16 bases. J gave up 7 bases and V 6 bases, and 3 bases lay outside the gene matches. This CDR3 is built from 14 residues. Germline CDR1 MNHEY, CDR2 SVGAGI. The CDR3 DNA reads as TGTGCCAGCAGCCCGGGACTAGCGGGAGGGGAGCAGTACTTC. It is translated as CASSPGLAGGEQYF.